The 27 T cell receptor beta chains listed next were all sequenced from one sample in a study of blood T cell repertoires in COVID-19. TCRdb's copy holds only in-frame clones and misses some; the assay was immunoSEQ multiplex PCR. The sample yields 150,000 to 200,000 clones, 87% seen once. What was sequenced was peripheral blood. All receptors come from a woman aged 70-85 years with COVID-19, enrolled during active disease.

The chain combines TRBV27 with TRBJ1-2; D remains unclear. In germline, CDR1 is MNHEY, CDR2 SMNVEV (reference sequence). CDR3 length equals 14 residues. Deletions cut 0 bases from V and 7 bases from J, with 12 bases between. Here the CDR3 DNA reads TGTGCCAGCAGTTTATCGGGAACGAGGGTTGGCTACACCTTC. Residues: CASSLSGTRVGYTF.

The chain combines TRBV5-6 with TRBJ2-7; D gene uncertain. Trimming pared 3 bases from V and 7 bases from J, leaving 8 bases between. The CDR3 has 11 residues. Germline CDR1 reads SGHDT; CDR2 reads YYEEEE. The CDR3 spells CASSYGWEQYF. The CDR3 nucleotides are TGTGCCAGCAGCTACGGTTGGGAGCAGTACTTC. Full variable domain (missing parts from reference TRBV5-6 and TRBJ2-7): DAGVTQSPTHLIKTRGQQVTLRCSPKSGHDTVSWYQQALGQGPQFIFQYYEEEERQRGNFPDRFSGHQFPNYSSELNVNALLLGDSALYLCASSYGWEQYFGPGTRLTVT.

This clone was found a few times. This chain connects TRBV28 to TRBJ2-7; a possible D gene is TRBD1 (6 bases). The CDR3 contains 13 residues. Germline CDR1 is MDHEN and CDR2 is SYDVKM. Trimming shortened V by 5 bases and J by 6 bases, and 14 bases separated the two germline ends. The CDR3 DNA sequence: TGTGCCAGCAGTGCCCCAACAGGGTTCGAGCAGTACTTC. Translating it yields CASSAPTGFEQYF.

To note about this clone: Additional DNA sequences in this sample encode the identical CDR3. The CDR3, as DNA: TGCGCCAGCAGCCTGGACAGGACGGCAGATACGCAGTATTTT. Protein product: CASSLDRTADTQYF. The chain carries TRBV5-1 and TRBJ2-3, with 7 bases lining up with TRBD1. Germline-derived CDR1 and CDR2 are SGHRS and YFSETQ. Trimming removed 4 bases from V and 4 bases from J; junction bases left unmatched: 6. The CDR3 has 14 residues.

This clone has more than one count but fewer than ten. The identical CDR3 is also encoded by other nucleotide sequences in the sample. The genes are TRBV6-5 and TRBJ1-1; D call uncertain. Trimming left V 0 bases short and J 3 bases short, with 8 bases between. This CDR3 has 14 amino acids. Per the germline V gene, CDR1 is MNHEY and CDR2 is SVGAGI. The CDR3 DNA reads as TGTGCCAGCAGTTACTCATCCGGGGACACTGAAGCTTTCTTT. Protein sequence: CASSYSSGDTEAFF.

The chain joins TRBV29-1 to TRBJ2-7; 9 positions match TRBD1. From germline, CDR1 is SQVTM and CDR2 ANQGSEA. CDR3 length: 11 amino acids. Trimming at V came to 7 bases and at J to 6 bases, leaving 4 bases not matched to a gene. The CDR3 loop is CSGGTGSEQYF. The DNA of the CDR3 is TGCAGCGGGGGGACAGGGAGCGAGCAGTACTTC.

This clone was counted only a few times. The gene calls are TRBV2 and TRBJ1-5, with unresolved D. V was cut by 4 bases and J by 5 bases, with 12 bases left in between. This CDR3 spans 14 amino acids. The germline CDR1 and CDR2 sequences are SNHLY and FYNNEI. In DNA, the CDR3 is TGTGCCAGCAGTGTCGAGACACCCTATCAGCCCCAGCATTTT. Residues: CASSVETPYQPQHF.

The chain uses TRBV5-1 and TRBJ1-2; 7 bases fit TRBD1. The CDR3 is made up of 15 amino acids. Trimming took 4 bases from V and 4 from J; bases not matched to a gene: 10. Germline CDR1 and CDR2: SGHRS and YFSETQ. The CDR3 nucleotides read TGCGCCAGCAGCCCCGAGGGGGCTACGGGCTATGGCTACACCTTC. Protein: CASSPEGATGYGYTF.

V and J are TRBV3-1 (or the pseudogene TRBV3-2) and TRBJ1-1; no firm D call. CDR1 LGHDT and CDR2 YNNKEL come from the germline V gene (reference sequence). The CDR3 length is 12 residues. V lost 6 bases, J lost 0 bases, and 5 bases lay in between. The CDR3 reads CASSYMNTEAFF. The CDR3 DNA is TGTGCCAGCAGTTACATGAACACTGAAGCTTTCTTT.

The chain links TRBV7-9 to TRBJ2-2; D possibly corresponds to TRBD2 (5 bases). V lost 0 bases, J lost 5 bases, and 13 bases lay in between. The CDR3 runs 16 residues. Germline assignment: CDR1 SEHNR and CDR2 FQNEAQ (reference sequence). The CDR3 here is CASSLAPGSGTGELFF. The CDR3 nucleotides read TGTGCCAGCAGCTTAGCACCAGGCTCGGGGACCGGGGAGCTGTTTTTT. The variable domain in full, completed from reference TRBV7-9 and TRBJ2-2, reads DTGVSQNPRHKITKRGQNVTFRCDPISEHNRLYWYRQTLGQGPEFLTYFQNEAQLEKSRLLSDRFSAERPKGSFSTLEIQRTEQGDSAMYLCASSLAPGSGTGELFFGEGSRLTVL.

This chain joins TRBV10-3 and TRBJ2-1, with 11 bases aligning to TRBD2. V lost 3 bases, J lost 8 bases, and 15 bases stayed unmatched. The CDR3 is 18 residues long. Germline CDR1 ENHRY, CDR2 SYGVKD. The CDR3 DNA follows: TGTGCCATCAGTGAACTAGCGGGGGCCACCAACCGTTTTGATGAGCAGTTCTTC. Translation gives CAISELAGATNRFDEQFF.

This rearrangement joins TRBV6-5 to TRBJ1-2, with unresolved D. There are 14 residues in the CDR3. Trimming took off 11 bases at V and 1 base at J, with 17 bases between the two ends. The germline CDR1 and CDR2 sequences are MNHEY and SVGAGI. The CDR3 sequence is CAVSRIDINYGYTF. The DNA of the CDR3 is TGTGCCGTCTCGCGGATAGATATTAACTATGGCTACACCTTC.

The chain employs TRBV7-3 and TRBJ1-6, with 7 bases fitting TRBD1. Germline V gene sequence: CDR1 SGHTA, CDR2 FQGTGA. Unmatched junction bases numbered 17, after V lost 5 bases and J lost 10 bases. This CDR3 has 17 residues. As DNA, the CDR3 is TGTGCCAGCAGCCCTACGAAGACCGGGACAGCCGGGTCACCCCTCCACTTT. Its translation is CASSPTKTGTAGSPLHF.

J is TRBJ1-1 and V is TRBV29-1; 7 bases are shared with TRBD1. Germline loops: CDR1 SQVTM, CDR2 ANQGSEA. The CDR3 loop spans 14 amino acids. V lost 7 bases to trimming and J lost 3 bases; unmatched junction nucleotides: 11. CDR3 sequence reads: CSAGDRQGYTEAFF. In nucleotides, the CDR3 is TGCAGCGCGGGGGACCGACAGGGTTACACTGAAGCTTTCTTT.

The V call is TRBV28, the J call TRBJ1-2, with 9 bases aligning to TRBD1. CDR3 length: 14 residues. The germline V gene encodes CDR1 MDHEN and CDR2 SYDVKM. With 3 bases clipped from V and 9 bases from J, the junction kept 8 bases outside the gene matches. This chain's CDR3 is CASSFAGTGNSYTF. In nucleotides, the CDR3 is TGTGCCAGCAGTTTCGCCGGGACAGGGAATAGCTACACCTTC.

The gene calls are TRBV18 and TRBJ1-6; tentative D call: TRBD1 (5 bases). The germline V gene has CDR1 KGHSH and CDR2 LQKENI. This CDR3 has 16 amino acids. V lost 2 bases to trimming and J lost 9 bases, with 17 bases between them. CDR3 amino acids: CASSPRQSPVGSPLHF. The CDR3 DNA is TGTGCCAGCTCACCAAGACAGTCACCCGTAGGTTCACCCCTCCACTTT.

In DNA, the CDR3 is TGTGCCAGCTCAGGGGCGACTAGCGGGAGCACAGATACGCAGTATTTT. Its translation: CASSGATSGSTDTQYF. The chain couples TRBV18 to TRBJ2-3; TRBD2 agrees at 10 bases. V shed 5 bases and J 0 bases; nucleotides not matched to a gene: 5. CDR1 is KGHSH, CDR2 LQKENI, per germline. The CDR3 totals 16 residues. Supplemented by reference TRBV18 and TRBJ2-3, the full variable domain reads NAGVMQNPRHLVRRRGQEARLRCSPMKGHSHVYWYRQLPEEGLKFMVYLQKENIIDESGMPKERFSAEFPKEGPSILRIQQVVRGDSAAYFCASSGATSGSTDTQYFGPGTRLTVL.

The rearrangement joins TRBV2 to TRBJ1-3; D uncertain. The V gene lost 6 bases and the J gene lost 4 bases, with 7 bases spanning the gap. The CDR3 spans 12 residues. The germline CDR1 and CDR2 sequences are SNHLY and FYNNEI. This CDR3 reads CASSQQGNTIYF. The CDR3 DNA reads as TGTGCCAGCAGCCAACAGGGAAACACCATATATTTT.

The V and J genes are TRBV5-5 and TRBJ2-7; D remains ambiguous. Germline assignment: CDR1 SGHKS and CDR2 YYEKEE (reference sequence). V lost 4 bases to trimming and J lost 2 bases, with 19 bases between them. The CDR3 runs 16 residues. In DNA form, the CDR3 reads TGTGCCAGCAGCACCTCTGGGTCCTTGACTCCCTACGAGCAGTACTTC. Translating it yields CASSTSGSLTPYEQYF.

The V call is TRBV15, the J call TRBJ1-5; 10 bases match TRBD1. Per the germline V gene, CDR1 is LNHNV and CDR2 is YYDKDF (reference sequence). This CDR3 has 18 amino acids. V dropped 3 bases and J dropped 0; count of bases not matched to a gene: 8. DNA of the CDR3: TGTGCCACCAGCAGCCGGGACAGGGGACTTTATAGCAATCAGCCCCAGCATTTT. It is translated as CATSSRDRGLYSNQPQHF. The entire variable domain, with the rest obtained from reference TRBV15 and TRBJ1-5, is as follows: DAMVIQNPRYQVTQFGKPVTLSCSQTLNHNVMYWYQQKSSQAPKLLFHYYDKDFNNEADTPDNFQSRRPNTSFCFLDIRSPGLGDTAMYLCATSSRDRGLYSNQPQHFGDGTRLSIL.

This sequence joins TRBV10-2 and TRBJ1-5; 8 bases map to TRBD1. CDR3 length: 14 amino acids. Germline V gives CDR1 WSHSY, CDR2 SAAADI. Losses at the gene ends were 6 bases for V and 9 bases for J; bases not matched to a gene: 10. The CDR3 reads CASSTTGVKGPQHF. The CDR3 coding sequence is TGCGCCAGCAGCACGACAGGGGTGAAGGGGCCCCAGCATTTT.

V and J are TRBV18 and TRBJ1-5, with D possibly being TRBD1 (5 bases). Trimming removed 4 bases at V and 5 bases at J, with 15 bases between. The CDR3 has 15 amino acids. CDR1 and CDR2 from the germline V gene are KGHSH and LQKENI. CDR3 amino acids: CASSRGTISYQPQHF. CDR3 DNA: TGTGCCAGCTCACGTGGGACTATTTCCTATCAGCCCCAGCATTTT.

The gene calls are TRBV4-2 and TRBJ2-7; 14 nucleotides align to TRBD2. The germline V gene has CDR1 LGHNA and CDR2 YNFKEQ. The V and J ends lost 1 base and 6 bases, in that order; junction bases with no gene match: 8. This CDR3 contains 17 residues. CDR3 sequence (DNA): TGTGCCAGCAGCCAAGCGGGACTAGCGGGGGTGGACTCCGAGCAGTACTTC. It translates to CASSQAGLAGVDSEQYF.

The chain links TRBV28 to TRBJ1-5; D not resolved. Germline V gene sequence: CDR1 MDHEN, CDR2 SYDVKM. The CDR3 spans 12 residues. V was pared by 5 bases and J by 5 bases, with 7 bases between. The CDR3 protein is CASSLSYQPQHF. CDR3 bases: TGTGCCAGCAGTCTATCGTATCAGCCCCAGCATTTT.

The chain carries TRBV28 and TRBJ1-1; no firm D call. Germline-derived CDR1 and CDR2 are MDHEN and SYDVKM. Trimming took 8 bases from V and 10 from J, leaving 20 bases between them. The CDR3 is made up of 13 amino acids. CDR3 in DNA: TGTGCCAGCTACGACTGGGTAGATTCTGGAGCTTTCTTT. Translation gives CASYDWVDSGAFF.

This clone came up a few times. The rearrangement links TRBV18 to TRBJ2-2; no clear D gene. The CDR3 is 12 residues long. The germline gives CDR1 KGHSH, CDR2 LQKENI. V was shortened by 8 bases and J by 5 bases, with 9 bases between the two germline ends. The CDR3 loop is CASGPPTGELFF. The CDR3 region has the DNA TGTGCCAGCGGGCCCCCGACCGGGGAGCTGTTTTTT.

This clone occurred a few times. J is TRBJ2-5 and V is TRBV28; D not resolved. This CDR3 region has 11 residues. Germline lookup yields CDR1 MDHEN and CDR2 SYDVKM. V gave up 5 bases and J gave up 5 bases, with 6 bases separating them. DNA of the CDR3: TGTGCCAGCAGTCCCAGGGAGACCCAGTACTTC. Amino acid sequence: CASSPRETQYF. Full variable domain (rest looked up from reference TRBV28 and TRBJ2-5): DVKVTQSSRYLVKRTGEKVFLECVQDMDHENMFWYRQDPGLGLRLIYFSYDVKMKEKGDIPEGYSVSREKKERFSLILESASTNQTSMYLCASSPRETQYFGPGTRLLVL.